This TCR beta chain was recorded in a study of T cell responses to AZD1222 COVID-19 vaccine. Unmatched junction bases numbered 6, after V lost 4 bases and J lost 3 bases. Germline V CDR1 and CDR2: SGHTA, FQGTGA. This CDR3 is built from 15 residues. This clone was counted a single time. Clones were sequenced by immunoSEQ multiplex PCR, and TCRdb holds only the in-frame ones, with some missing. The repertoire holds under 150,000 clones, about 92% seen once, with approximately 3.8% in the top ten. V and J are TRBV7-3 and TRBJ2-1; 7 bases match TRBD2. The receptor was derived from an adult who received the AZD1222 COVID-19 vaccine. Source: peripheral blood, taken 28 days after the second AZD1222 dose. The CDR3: CASSSLAANYNEQFF. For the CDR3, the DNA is TGTGCCAGCAGCTCCCTAGCGGCGAACTACAATGAGCAGTTCTTC.